The present T cell receptor (beta chain) was sequenced within a study of T cells in Graves' hyperthyroidism and ophthalmopathy. For the diagnoses, clinical symptoms, serum thyroxine and TRAb, thyroid ultrasound and orbital computed tomography were used. Using RNA transcripts as the source, TCR beta CDR3 regions were amplified. With the HTBI primer set, the TCR CDR3 went through a first round of RT-PCR. Using its own MiXCR run on the multiplex PCR reads, TCRdb lists one record per CDR3 protein. The top ten clones hold 53% of a sample with 200,000 or so distinct CDR3 sequences, about 15% of them seen once. This clonotype appeared a single time. The specimen was blood. This clonotype was sampled from a woman aged 45-59 years with Graves' hyperthyroidism.

In DNA form, the CDR3 reads TGTGCCAGCAGTTTATGGGTAGACCTAGGGACGCCATCTGGGGCCAACGTCCTGACTTTC. It is translated as CASSLWVDLGTPSGANVLTF. The chain recombines TRBV27 with TRBJ2-6; D is possibly TRBD1 or TRBD2 (5 bases each). Germline CDR1 reads MNHEY; CDR2 reads SMNVEV (reference sequence). The length of the CDR3 is 20 residues. Trimming removed 1 base from V and 1 base from J, with 20 bases in between.